Listed here are 27 T cell receptor beta chains from one sample, sequenced in a study of blood T cell repertoires in COVID-19. Assay: immunoSEQ multiplex PCR; the TCRdb copy retains only in-frame clones and omits some. The sample carries around 150,000 clones, 70% to 90% recorded once. The sample comprised PBMCs or T cells enriched from blood (not recorded which). The receptor set was obtained from a woman aged 45-65 years with acute COVID-19.

This clone was counted a single time. This chain links TRBV2 with TRBJ2-7; 7 bases agree with TRBD2. V was clipped by 6 bases and J by 3 bases; unmatched bases: 5. This CDR3 spans 13 amino acids. Germline CDR1 is SNHLY and CDR2 is FYNNEI. The CDR3 region is CASRGGWNYEQYF. The CDR3 DNA follows: TGTGCCAGCAGGGGGGGGTGGAACTACGAGCAGTACTTC.

The chain couples TRBV9 to TRBJ1-6; D unresolved. Germline lookup yields CDR1 SGDLS and CDR2 YYNGEE. The V end lost 4 bases, the J end lost 9 bases, and 11 bases lay between the germline ends. The CDR3 length is 13 residues. The CDR3 sequence is CASSSRASSPLHF. CDR3 bases: TGTGCCAGCAGCTCGAGGGCCAGTTCACCCCTCCACTTT.

CDR3 residues: CASSQTTGYGYTF. The DNA of the CDR3 is TGTGCCAGCAGCCAGACGACAGGGTATGGCTACACCTTC. The chain employs TRBV5-4 and TRBJ1-2, with 7 bases fitting TRBD1. There are 13 residues in the CDR3. CDR1 and CDR2 (germline): SGHNT, YYREEE (reference sequence). V gave up 4 bases and J gave up 5 bases; unmatched junction bases: 5.

Here the CDR3 reads CASSPGTPGNEKLFF. For the CDR3, the DNA is TGCGCCAGCAGCCCGGGGACACCGGGTAACGAAAAACTGTTTTTT. The chain couples TRBV5-1 to TRBJ1-4; D possibly corresponds to TRBD1 (6 bases). V lost 4 bases and J lost 8, with 18 bases in between. Germline CDR1 and CDR2: SGHRS and YFSETQ. There are 15 residues in the CDR3.

This chain uses TRBV19 with TRBJ1-1, with 7 bases identical to TRBD1. V dropped 5 bases and J dropped 5; count of bases not matched to a gene: 8. CDR1 LNHDA and CDR2 SQIVND come from the germline V gene (reference sequence). The CDR3 has 14 residues. CDR3 sequence (DNA): TGTGCCAGTAGTCGGAGACAGGGTGTAACTGAAGCTTTCTTT. It codes for CASSRRQGVTEAFF.

There are a few counts of this clone. V usage is TRBV5-6 and J usage is TRBJ1-1; D gene unclear. The CDR3 totals 14 residues. Germline V gene data show CDR1 as SGHDT and CDR2 as YYEEEE. V was shortened by 4 bases and J by 4 bases, with 14 bases between the two germline ends. CDR3 bases: TGTGCCAGCAGCCCCGGAGGGAGAAGCACTGAAGCTTTCTTT. It yields the protein CASSPGGRSTEAFF.

The chain is built from TRBV7-2 and TRBJ1-6; D gene uncertain. Trimming shortened V by 1 base and J by 5 bases, and 9 bases separated the two germline ends. CDR3 length: 15 residues. Germline CDR1 is SGHTA and CDR2 is FQGNSA. This CDR3 reads CASSLVRENNSPLHF. DNA for the CDR3: TGTGCCAGCAGCTTAGTCCGGGAGAATAATTCACCCCTCCACTTT.

The rearrangement joins TRBV5-1 to TRBJ1-1; 8 bases agree with TRBD1. The germline CDR1 and CDR2 sequences are SGHRS and YFSETQ. V dropped 3 bases and J dropped 1; count of bases not matched to a gene: 5. The CDR3 is 15 residues long. CDR3 DNA: TGCGCCAGCAGCTCGGGGGGACAGGCGAACACTGAAGCTTTCTTT. It codes for CASSSGGQANTEAFF.

The chain has TRBV9 and TRBJ2-2; 7 nucleotides agree with TRBD1. The CDR3 extends over 15 amino acids. CDR1 and CDR2 from the germline V gene are SGDLS and YYNGEE. V shed 0 bases and J 3 bases; nucleotides not matched to a gene: 2. CDR3 DNA: TGTGCCAGCAGCGTAGAGGGGGCGCACACCGGGGAGCTGTTTTTT. Protein product: CASSVEGAHTGELFF.

The chain uses TRBV7-9 and TRBJ1-2; possibly TRBD1 for D (6 bases). This CDR3 comprises 15 residues. Germline V CDR1 and CDR2: SEHNR, FQNEAQ (reference sequence). The V end was cut by 7 bases, the J end by 1 base, with 16 bases between. DNA for the CDR3: TGTGCCAGCACCTCTTGGGGACAAAATAACTATGGCTACACCTTC. The encoded protein is CASTSWGQNNYGYTF.

V is TRBV5-1 and J is TRBJ2-2, with 7 bases matching TRBD2. The germline CDR1 and CDR2 sequences are SGHRS and YFSETQ. This CDR3 has 15 amino acids. V lost 4 bases to trimming and J lost 3 bases; unmatched junction nucleotides: 6. CDR3 DNA sequence: TGCGCCAGCAGCCCCCGGGAGGCGGACACCGGGGAGCTGTTTTTT. Its protein product is CASSPREADTGELFF.

The genes are TRBV2 and TRBJ1-1, with D maybe TRBD1 (6 bases). Between the trimmed V and J ends, which lost 8 bases and 0 bases, there was a span of 16 bases. The length of the CDR3 is 15 residues. The germline V gene encodes CDR1 SNHLY and CDR2 FYNNEI. The CDR3, as DNA: TGTGCCAGCGAAGGACAGTTGACAATGAACACTGAAGCTTTCTTT. Its translation: CASEGQLTMNTEAFF. The full variable domain, with the rest looked up from reference TRBV2 and TRBJ1-1, is EPEVTQTPSHQVTQMGQEVILRCVPISNHLYFYWYRQILGQKVEFLVSFYNNEISEKSEIFDDQFSVERPDGSNFTLKIRSTKLEDSAMYFCASEGQLTMNTEAFFGQGTRLTVV.

The J gene is TRBJ1-5, the V gene TRBV6-5, with D tentatively TRBD1 (6 bases). Germline CDR1 is MNHEY and CDR2 is SVGAGI. V was trimmed by 7 bases and J by 2 bases, leaving 15 bases between them. The CDR3 is 15 amino acids. CDR3 region: CASISSGACNQPQHF. In DNA, the CDR3 is TGTGCCAGCATCTCCTCAGGGGCCTGCAATCAGCCCCAGCATTTT.

V is TRBV14 and J is TRBJ2-2, with a possible D match to TRBD2 (5 bases). The CDR3 spans 12 residues. The germline CDR1 and CDR2 sequences are SGHDN and FVKESK. V lost 4 bases and J lost 7, with 7 bases in between. CDR3 region: CASSPGVGELFF. The CDR3 nucleotides read TGTGCCAGCAGCCCCGGGGTCGGGGAGCTGTTTTTT.

The chain uses TRBV2 and TRBJ2-7, with unresolved D. The germline V gene has CDR1 SNHLY and CDR2 FYNNEI. This CDR3 spans 10 amino acids. V lost 5 bases and J 5 bases, leaving 4 bases between the germline ends. Written as DNA, the CDR3 is TGTGCCAGCAGTCGGGACGAGCAGTACTTC. Protein product: CASSRDEQYF.

The gene calls are TRBV30 and TRBJ1-1; D unresolved. V was trimmed by 5 bases and J by 4 bases, leaving 8 bases between them. Germline V CDR1 and CDR2: GTSNPN, SVGIG (reference sequence). The CDR3 is made up of 11 amino acids. The CDR3 bases are TGTGCCTGGGGAGTTAGCACTGAAGCTTTCTTT. Encoded protein: CAWGVSTEAFF.

The rearrangement uses TRBV2 and TRBJ2-1, with D perhaps matching TRBD2 (5 bases). The CDR3 contains 14 residues. V was clipped by 8 bases and J by 3 bases, with 14 bases between them. Looked up from germline, CDR1 is SNHLY and CDR2 is FYNNEI. The CDR3, as DNA: TGTGCCAGCGTTTTAGCTAGCAACTACAATGAGCAGTTCTTC. It is translated as CASVLASNYNEQFF.

The chain links TRBV19 to TRBJ2-3; 11 bases map to TRBD1. This CDR3 is 18 amino acids long. J was trimmed by 1 base and V by 2 bases; bases with no gene match: 8. In germline, CDR1 is LNHDA, CDR2 SQIVND (reference sequence). The CDR3 DNA reads TGTGCCAGTAGTATAAAACGTGGACAGGGGGCCGGCACAGATACGCAGTATTTT. Translating gives CASSIKRGQGAGTDTQYF. Full variable domain (missing parts from reference TRBV19 and TRBJ2-3): DGGITQSPKYLFRKEGQNVTLSCEQNLNHDAMYWYRQDPGQGLRLIYYSQIVNDFQKGDIAEGYSVSREKKESFPLTVTSAQKNPTAFYLCASSIKRGQGAGTDTQYFGPGTRLTVL.

The V call is TRBV30, the J call TRBJ1-5; D ambiguous. The V end lost 1 base, the J end lost 9 bases, and 16 bases lay between the germline ends. CDR3 size: 14 residues. Germline assignment: CDR1 GTSNPN and CDR2 SVGIG (reference sequence). The CDR3 DNA is TGTGCCTGGAGTGAGGACCATTCGGGGTTGCCCCAGCATTTT. This translates into CAWSEDHSGLPQHF.

This clone is a singleton in its sample. V is TRBV5-6 and J is TRBJ1-4, with 7 bases aligning to TRBD1. After removal of 1 base from V and 4 bases from J, the junction contained 4 bases not matched to a gene. This CDR3 is built from 15 residues. Per the germline V gene, CDR1 is SGHDT and CDR2 is YYEEEE. In DNA form, the CDR3 reads TGTGCCAGCAGCTTGAGTACAGGGGATAATGAAAAACTGTTTTTT. Protein sequence: CASSLSTGDNEKLFF.

This clone was recorded once. The chain carries TRBV10-1 and TRBJ1-1; 7 positions match TRBD1. The CDR3 is made up of 14 amino acids. Germline CDR1 WNHNN, CDR2 SYGVQD (reference sequence). Trimming took 5 bases from V and 2 from J; bases not matched to a gene: 5. CDR3 amino acids: CASSTGAGNTEAFF. CDR3 DNA sequence: TGCGCCAGCAGTACAGGGGCGGGAAACACTGAAGCTTTCTTT.

This chain joins TRBV2 and TRBJ2-1; possibly TRBD1 for D (6 bases). The V gene lost 5 bases and the J gene lost 4 bases, with 12 bases spanning the gap. Looked up from germline, CDR1 is SNHLY and CDR2 is FYNNEI. This CDR3 is built from 14 residues. The CDR3 spells CASSRRGRYNEQFF. The CDR3 DNA reads as TGTGCCAGCAGTCGCAGGGGCCGATACAATGAGCAGTTCTTC. Variable domain in full (rest from reference TRBV2 and TRBJ2-1): EPEVTQTPSHQVTQMGQEVILRCVPISNHLYFYWYRQILGQKVEFLVSFYNNEISEKSEIFDDQFSVERPDGSNFTLKIRSTKLEDSAMYFCASSRRGRYNEQFFGPGTRLTVL.

This sequence joins TRBV12-2 and TRBJ1-5; TRBD1, the table's D call, was not compared with the DNA. TRBV12-2 is flagged as a pseudogene. The CDR3 consists of 21 residues. The CDR3 DNA reads as TGTGCAAGTCGCTTGGGCACGACACTTGACAGGAGCTACCTTCTAGGTCAGCCCCAGCATTTT. Encoded protein: CASRLGTTLDRSYLLGQPQHF.

This rearrangement joins TRBV9 to TRBJ2-1; 10 bases line up with TRBD2. Trimming cost V 2 bases and J 7 bases; bases outside gene matches: 6. Germline V gives CDR1 SGDLS, CDR2 YYNGEE. The CDR3 extends over 15 amino acids. CDR3 nucleotide sequence: TGTGCCAGCAGCGTTCTAGCGGGAGATGGGAATGAGCAGTTCTTC. Protein product: CASSVLAGDGNEQFF.

The chain uses TRBV4-3 and TRBJ1-2; the match to TRBD1 covers 8 bases. The trim removed 2 bases at V and 4 bases at J, leaving 12 bases unmatched. The CDR3 consists of 17 residues. Germline CDR1 and CDR2: LGHNA and YSLEER. The CDR3 loop is CASSQSPDRVWTYGYTF. Written as DNA, the CDR3 is TGCGCCAGCAGCCAAAGTCCGGACAGGGTTTGGACCTATGGCTACACCTTC.

The chain links TRBV9 to TRBJ1-2; no reliable D call. The V and J ends lost 4 bases and 8 bases respectively, with 18 bases between them. Per the germline V gene, CDR1 is SGDLS and CDR2 is YYNGEE. The CDR3 sequence is 14 residues long. The CDR3 nucleotides are TGTGCCAGCAGCCCCCGGGGAGGAGGAGAGGGCTACACCTTC. Its protein product is CASSPRGGGEGYTF.

The rearrangement uses TRBV5-6 and TRBJ2-7; 9 bases match TRBD1. The CDR3 is made up of 16 amino acids. J gave up 7 bases and V 5 bases, and 16 bases lay outside the gene matches. In germline, CDR1 is SGHDT, CDR2 YYEEEE. The CDR3 DNA follows: TGTGCCAGCAGACTTACCTGGGGGACAGGGTTAGGTGAGCAGTACTTC. Residues: CASRLTWGTGLGEQYF. Complete variable domain (other parts from reference TRBV5-6 and TRBJ2-7): DAGVTQSPTHLIKTRGQQVTLRCSPKSGHDTVSWYQQALGQGPQFIFQYYEEEERQRGNFPDRFSGHQFPNYSSELNVNALLLGDSALYLCASRLTWGTGLGEQYFGPGTRLTVT.